In its sample, the clone carrying this T cell receptor (beta chain) was seen a few times. Its antigen is unidentified. Conversion of TCR transcripts into cDNA relied on 5'RACE template switching, which added a universal primer site and UMIs. TCRdb processed the 5' RACE reads anew with MiXCR; each CDR3 protein has one entry. The sample consists of about 400,000 distinct CDR3 sequences, about 6% of them appearing once. This specimen belongs to a study of T cells after yellow fever vaccination. Broader study findings: Peak timing came faster in the weaker secondary response, day 5 versus 15. Few clonotypes appeared in both CD4 and CD8 compartments.

This CDR3 has 15 amino acids. The ends lost 3 bases at V and 1 base at J; junction bases unmatched: 4. Germline CDR1 KGHSH, CDR2 LQKENI. The sample in question was PBMCs, obtained 5 days after the yellow fever booster vaccination. The rearrangement links TRBV18 to TRBJ1-1; 8 bases are a match to TRBD1. This TCR was recovered from a man aged 25-45 years who received the YFV17D yellow fever vaccine. CDR3 coding DNA: TGTGCCAGCTCACCCCAGACAGGGGCGAACACTGAAGCTTTCTTT. Translating gives CASSPQTGANTEAFF.